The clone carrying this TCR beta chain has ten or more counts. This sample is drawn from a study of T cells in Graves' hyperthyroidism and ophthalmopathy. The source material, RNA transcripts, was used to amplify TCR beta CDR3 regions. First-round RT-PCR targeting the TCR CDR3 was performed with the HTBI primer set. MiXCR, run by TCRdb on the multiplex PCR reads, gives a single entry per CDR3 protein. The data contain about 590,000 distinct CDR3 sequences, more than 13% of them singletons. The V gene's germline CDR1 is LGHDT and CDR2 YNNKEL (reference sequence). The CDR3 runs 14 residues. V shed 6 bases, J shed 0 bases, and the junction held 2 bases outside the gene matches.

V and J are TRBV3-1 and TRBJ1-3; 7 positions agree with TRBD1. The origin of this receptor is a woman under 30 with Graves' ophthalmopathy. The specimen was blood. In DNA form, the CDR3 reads TGTGCCAGCAGTAACAGGGGCTCTGGAAACACCATATATTTT. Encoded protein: CASSNRGSGNTIYF.